This T cell receptor (beta chain) originates from a study of cytomegalovirus exposure and HLA in healthy donors. All the people who gave samples were healthy bone marrow donors. PCR primers comprised 60 Vbeta and 13 Jbeta primers. Method: immunoSEQ multiplex PCR; TCRdb's copy keeps in-frame clones and lacks some. This table holds hundreds of thousands of clones, about three quarters found once. Trimming took 5 bases from V and 7 from J; bases not matched to a gene: 8. Germline values: CDR1 MNHEY, CDR2 SMNVEV (reference sequence). The CDR3 totals 14 residues. A word on this clone: What it binds is not known.

Regarding the study as a whole: Among the CMV-associated chains, three were confirmed in vitro as specific for CMV antigens. Later analysis reportedly placed an Asian-associated ancestry cluster below the roughly 630-donor mean in N-insertions. In a later analysis, across HLA loci, associated TCR counts were highest for DRB1, lowest for HLA-C.

The material sequenced was PBMCs. This TCR came from an older woman in good health and CMV-seropositive. The gene calls are TRBV27 and TRBJ1-5; 7 bases map to TRBD1. The CDR3: CASSRRDSGQPQHF. CDR3 in DNA: TGTGCCAGCAGTAGACGGGACAGCGGCCAGCCCCAGCATTTT.